This entry lists 5 T cell receptor beta chains sequenced from one sample in a study of OX40 agonist ivuxolimab in advanced cancers. Here immunoSEQ multiplex PCR was the method, and the copy in TCRdb shows in-frame clones only, minus some. This sample yields about 94,000 clones, of which around 86% are seen a single time; 0.31% belongs to the top ten. This sample comprised CD4+ or CD8+ T cells sorted from blood, obtained in a trial of the OX40 agonist ivuxolimab. These receptors originate from an adult with an advanced solid tumor such as melanoma, head and neck, liver or kidney cancer.

The V call is TRBV18, the J call TRBJ2-2; possibly TRBD1 or TRBD2 for D (5 bases each). Germline V gene data show CDR1 as KGHSH and CDR2 as LQKENI. V lost 3 bases and J lost 8, with 16 bases in between. The CDR3 totals 15 residues. This CDR3 reads CASSPRDASQGELFF. DNA of the CDR3: TGTGCCAGCTCACCTCGGGACGCGAGCCAAGGGGAGCTGTTTTTT.

This chain joins TRBV10-2 and TRBJ2-2, with TRBD2 as a possible D gene (5 bases). CDR1 and CDR2 (germline): WSHSY, SAAADI. The CDR3 loop spans 12 amino acids. V was trimmed by 6 bases and J by 5 bases, leaving 7 bases between them. The CDR3 spells CASRPGTGELFF. The CDR3 DNA is TGCGCCAGCAGACCGGGGACCGGGGAGCTGTTTTTT.

The gene calls are TRBV5-4 and TRBJ2-2; possible D gene TRBD1, 5 bases. Trimming left V 4 bases short and J 2 bases short, with 12 bases between. CDR3 length equals 15 residues. Germline CDR1 and CDR2: SGHNT and YYREEE (reference sequence). The CDR3 DNA sequence: TGTGCCAGCAGCCTACAGGAGCTTAACACCGGGGAGCTGTTTTTT. It yields the protein CASSLQELNTGELFF.

This chain joins TRBV10-1 and TRBJ1-1; 7 bases agree with TRBD1. With V trimmed by 10 bases and J by 0 bases, 11 bases remained unmatched. The germline V gene encodes CDR1 WNHNN and CDR2 SYGVQD (reference sequence). The CDR3 is 15 amino acids. CDR3 nucleotide sequence: TGCGCCAACCCCCGGGACAGCACACTGAACACTGAAGCTTTCTTT. Amino acid sequence: CANPRDSTLNTEAFF.

V and J are TRBV6-1 and TRBJ2-3; 8 nucleotides match TRBD1. J gave up 6 bases and V 3 bases, and 8 bases lay outside the gene matches. CDR1 and CDR2 from the germline V gene are MNHNS and SASEGT. CDR3 length: 15 amino acids. This CDR3 reads CASSDGQGFRDTQYF. In nucleotides, the CDR3 is TGTGCCAGCAGTGACGGACAGGGTTTCCGGGATACGCAGTATTTT.